The 8 T cell receptor beta chains below were found in one sample sequenced in a study of beta chain features in type 1 diabetes. Every bit of the isolated RNA underwent reverse transcription, so sequencing read expressed TCRB transcripts. Generated by immunoSEQ multiplex PCR, the TCRdb table keeps only in-frame clones and is missing some. The data contain under 250,000 clones, around 14% of them seen just once; the ten biggest clones take up more than 0.02%. Sequenced sample: naive CD4+ T cells from blood. These receptors originate from a middle-aged woman in good health.

The table lists this clone with a few counts. V usage is TRBV20-1 and J usage is TRBJ2-7; D is possibly TRBD2 (5 bases). The CDR3 is 11 amino acids. Between the trimmed V and J ends, which lost 6 bases and 3 bases, there was a span of 9 bases. In germline, CDR1 is DFQATT, CDR2 SNEGSKA (reference sequence). CDR3 protein: CSATEGYEQYF. The CDR3 region has the DNA TGCAGTGCAACCGAGGGCTACGAGCAGTACTTC.

The rearrangement links TRBV19 to TRBJ1-2; no definite D call. CDR1 is LNHDA and CDR2 is SQIVND in the germline V gene (reference sequence). This CDR3 is built from 13 residues. V shed 7 bases and J shed 6 bases, with 15 bases lying between them. CDR3 in DNA: TGTGCCAGTACGGTGCGGGGTTATGATGGCTACACCTTC. Protein product: CASTVRGYDGYTF. Full variable domain (outside the CDR3, taken from reference TRBV19 and TRBJ1-2): DGGITQSPKYLFRKEGQNVTLSCEQNLNHDAMYWYRQDPGQGLRLIYYSQIVNDFQKGDIAEGYSVSREKKESFPLTVTSAQKNPTAFYLCASTVRGYDGYTFGSGTRLTVV.

In the case of this clone: Other DNA sequences in the same sample also yield this CDR3. The chain couples TRBV7-2 to TRBJ2-7; TRBD1 aligns across 8 bases. The CDR3 spans 14 residues. J lost 6 bases, V lost 5 bases, and 9 bases had no gene match. Per germline, CDR1 SGHTA and CDR2 FQGNSA. CDR3 in DNA: TGTGCCAGCAGCCTCGGGACAGGCACTTTCGAGCAGTACTTC. Its translation is CASSLGTGTFEQYF.

The genes are TRBV18 and TRBJ2-7, with 7 bases identical to TRBD1. There are 14 residues in the CDR3. Germline CDR1 KGHSH, CDR2 LQKENI. V shed 4 bases, J shed 3 bases, and the junction held 6 bases outside the gene matches. CDR3 amino acids: CASSLRTGFYEQYF. The CDR3, as DNA: TGTGCCAGCTCACTCAGGACAGGCTTCTACGAGCAGTACTTC.

The chain carries TRBV11-2 and TRBJ1-2; possible D gene TRBD1, 6 bases. CDR1 and CDR2 (germline): SGHAT, FQNNGV. With 5 bases removed from V and 1 base from J, the gap between germline ends came to 11 bases. This CDR3 is 14 amino acids long. CDR3 sequence: CASSPGQFNYGYTF. The CDR3 nucleotides read TGTGCCAGCAGCCCCGGACAGTTTAACTATGGCTACACCTTC.

This clone was picked up one time. The V and J genes are TRBV6-1 and TRBJ2-2; 7 bases fit TRBD1. The CDR3 totals 14 residues. Germline V gene sequence: CDR1 MNHNS, CDR2 SASEGT. Unmatched junction bases numbered 3, after V lost 2 bases and J lost 6 bases. CDR3 bases: TGTGCCAGCAGTGAAAATAGGGGGCCCGGGGAGCTGTTTTTT. Translated, it gives CASSENRGPGELFF.

The CDR3 is CASSLGQGEQFF. The CDR3 bases are TGCGCCAGCAGCTTGGGACAGGGTGAGCAGTTCTTC. The rearrangement joins TRBV5-1 to TRBJ2-1; TRBD1 agrees at 7 bases. The CDR3 is 12 residues long. V lost 0 bases and J lost 9; bases outside the gene matches: 0. CDR1 is SGHRS and CDR2 is YFSETQ in the germline V gene.

V and J are TRBV7-2 and TRBJ2-5; D might be TRBD1 (6 bases). Germline loops: CDR1 SGHTA, CDR2 FQGNSA. There are 14 residues in the CDR3. Trimming removed 2 bases from V and 4 bases from J, with 11 bases in between. The CDR3 nucleotides are TGTGCCAGCAGCTTAACTCAGGGGACAGAGACCCAGTACTTC. This translates into CASSLTQGTETQYF. The full variable domain, in which reference TRBV7-2 and TRBJ2-5 provide the parts outside the CDR3, is GAGVSQSPSNKVTEKGKDVELRCDPISGHTALYWYRQSLGQGLEFLIYFQGNSAPDKSGLPSDRFSAERTGGSVSTLTIQRTQQEDSAVYLCASSLTQGTETQYFGPGTRLLVL.